This T cell receptor (beta chain) was profiled in a study of Ad26.COV2.S vaccination and SARS-CoV-2 variants. The overall study: A COV1001 Ad26.COV2.S trial-arm participant provided the sample. Ad26.COV2.S was injected intramuscularly once or twice, 56 days apart.

Only in-frame clones appear in the TCRdb table, and some are missing; sequencing was by immunoSEQ multiplex PCR. The table has 300,000 to 350,000 clones, about 82% seen once. Treatment reported: over 15 received Ad26.COV2.S at low or high dose, single or two shots; 5 received placebo; per-sample allocation not given. Collection of samples fell on day 63 after the first vaccine or placebo injection. Sample: peripheral blood, taken in a trial of Ad26.COV2.S vaccine versus placebo. The sequence came from a person between 18 and 59 years old who received the Ad26.COV2.S COVID-19 vaccine or a placebo.

The CDR3 DNA follows: TGTGCCAGCAGCTCCTACAGGGGGCGTGGGGAGACCCAGTACTTC. Translated: CASSSYRGRGETQYF. The chain recombines TRBV11-2 with TRBJ2-5; TRBD1 aligns across 9 bases. Per germline, CDR1 SGHAT and CDR2 FQNNGV. Germline trimming cut 4 bases from V and 5 bases from J; bases unmatched to any gene: 8. The CDR3 contains 15 residues. The full variable domain, rest sourced from reference TRBV11-2 and TRBJ2-5, is EAGVAQSPRYKIIEKRQSVAFWCNPISGHATLYWYQQILGQGPKLLIQFQNNGVVDDSQLPKDRFSAERLKGVDSTLKIQPAKLEDSAVYLCASSSYRGRGETQYFGPGTRLLVL.